This TCR beta chain was observed in a study of T cell repertoires in cytomegalovirus infection (dated by TCRdb to about 2019). Background on the whole study: Donor HLA type was relevant to the analysis, because carriage of CMV infection together with the matching HLA type was indicated by public TCR beta signatures.

What the research found in general, with its limitations: In both this cohort and an independent roughly 350-donor cohort, the cumulative frequency of public TCR beta family members distinguished carriers of CMV infection plus the relevant HLA type. The ex vivo response was dominated by HLA-C-restricted CMV-specific TCR beta clonotypes, which also provided the single most frequent clonotype in two of eight donors.

The sequencer listed for this sample is Illumina HiSeq 1500. Through fastp at Q25 and MiXCR, TCRdb rebuilt clones from the public reads, retaining in-frame beta chains. All rows with the same CDR3 protein become a single entry with the most common DNA and genes. The sample contains about 300,000 distinct CDR3 sequences, 9.6% of them found a single time. Around 2.6% of the sample is held by the ten biggest clonotypes. Trimming costs V 7 bases and J 3 bases, and their ends lie 13 bases apart. The cysteine opens and the phenylalanine closes a CDR3 of 14 amino acids. Only the CDR3 DNA is retained, 42 bases long and in frame from the first base. The germline V gene (reference sequence) gives CDR1 as MNHNY and CDR2 as SVGAGI. This clonotype appeared many times. Its specific antigen is unknown. Base qualities are missing; no much larger clone stands one base away.

The sequenced sample consisted of PBMCs. The chain couples TRBV6-6 to TRBJ1-3; possibly the D gene is TRBD1, per 5 matching bases. This clonotype was obtained from a human donor in good health (CMV status not recorded). Some clones in this sample may be carry-over from other donors' samples. The sequence in DNA is TGTGCCAGCATCTCCTGGACACATGGAAACACCATATATTTT. Its protein is CASISWTHGNTIYF.